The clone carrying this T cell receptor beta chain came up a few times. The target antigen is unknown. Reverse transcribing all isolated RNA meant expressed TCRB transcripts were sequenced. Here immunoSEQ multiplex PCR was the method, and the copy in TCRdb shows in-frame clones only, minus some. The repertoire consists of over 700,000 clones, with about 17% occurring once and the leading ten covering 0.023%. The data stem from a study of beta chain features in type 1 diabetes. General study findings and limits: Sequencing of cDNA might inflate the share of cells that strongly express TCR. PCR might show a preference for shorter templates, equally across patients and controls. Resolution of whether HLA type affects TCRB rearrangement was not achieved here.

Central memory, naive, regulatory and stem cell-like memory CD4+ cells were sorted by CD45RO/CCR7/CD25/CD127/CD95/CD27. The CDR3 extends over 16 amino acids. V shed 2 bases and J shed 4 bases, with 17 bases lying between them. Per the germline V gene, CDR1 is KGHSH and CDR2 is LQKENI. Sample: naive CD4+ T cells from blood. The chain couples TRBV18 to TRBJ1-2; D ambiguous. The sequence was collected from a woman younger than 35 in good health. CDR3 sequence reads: CASSPDGQALGYGYTF. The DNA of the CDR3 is TGTGCCAGCTCACCAGACGGGCAAGCCTTGGGCTATGGCTACACCTTC.